One TCR beta chain is described in this entry. This entry comes from a study of OX40 agonist ivuxolimab in advanced cancers. The trim removed 1 base at V and 2 bases at J, leaving 3 bases unmatched. Germline CDR1 and CDR2: SGHRS and YFSETQ. The length of the CDR3 is 15 residues. Assay: immunoSEQ multiplex PCR; the TCRdb copy retains only in-frame clones and omits some. The sample yields tens of thousands of clones, 85% to 95% seen once. The specimen comprised CD4+ or CD8+ T cells sorted from blood, sampled in a trial of the OX40 agonist ivuxolimab. V and J are TRBV5-1 and TRBJ2-1, with TRBD1 matching over 7 bases. This TCR derives from an adult with an advanced solid tumor such as melanoma, head and neck, liver or kidney cancer. CDR3 sequence (DNA): TGCGCCAGCAGCTTGCTAGGGGGCCCCTACAATGAGCAGTTCTTC. It is translated as CASSLLGGPYNEQFF.